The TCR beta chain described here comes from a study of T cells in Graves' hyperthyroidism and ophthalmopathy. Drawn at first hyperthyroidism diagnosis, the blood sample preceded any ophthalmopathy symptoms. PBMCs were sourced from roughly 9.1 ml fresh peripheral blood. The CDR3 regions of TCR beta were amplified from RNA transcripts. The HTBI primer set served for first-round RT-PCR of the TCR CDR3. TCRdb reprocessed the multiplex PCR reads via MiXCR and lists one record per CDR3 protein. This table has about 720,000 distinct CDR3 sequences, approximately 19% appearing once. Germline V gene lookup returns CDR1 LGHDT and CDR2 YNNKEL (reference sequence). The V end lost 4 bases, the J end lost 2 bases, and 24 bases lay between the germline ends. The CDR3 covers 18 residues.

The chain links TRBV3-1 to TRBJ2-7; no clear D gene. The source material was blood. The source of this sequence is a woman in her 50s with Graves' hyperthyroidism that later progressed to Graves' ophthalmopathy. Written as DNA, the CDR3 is TGTGCCAGCAGCCGGACGCCTCCAGCACGACGTATTACCTACGAGCAGTACTTC. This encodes CASSRTPPARRITYEQYF.